A selection of T cell receptor beta chains follows, all from one sample in a study of shared clonotypes between healthy human individuals. Here immunoSEQ multiplex PCR was the method, and the copy in TCRdb shows in-frame clones only, minus some. The table shows roughly 2.2 million clones, with 85% to 95% occurring only once. The sample consisted of naive CD4+ T cells from PBMCs. The receptors stem from a man aged 18 to 29 in good health. Some clones in this sample may be carry-over from other donors' samples. Each CDR3 is given with its conserved first and last residue. The D gene is left open where the match is weak. Rows give clone size only sometimes, using once, few, many, or a class for an expanded clone.

TRBD2,-,TRBJ2-7,TRBV5-1,CASSFSSGSSYEQYF,TGCGCCAGCAGCTTTAGTAGCGGGAGCTCCTACGAGCAGTACTTC
TRBD2,-,TRBJ2-3,TRBV5-8,CASSLGDGGTDTQYF,TGTGCCAGCAGCTTGGGGGACGGGGGGACAGATACGCAGTATTTT
TRBD1,-,TRBJ1-2,TRBV29-1,CSVGGTGVYGYTF,TGCAGCGTGGGCGGGACAGGTGTCTATGGCTACACCTTC
-,-,TRBJ2-2,TRBV14,CASSQVPGLDTGELFF,TGTGCCAGCAGCCAAGTCCCAGGGTTGGACACCGGGGAGCTGTTTTTT
-,-,TRBJ1-4,TRBV4-1,CASSQDAGRAGEKLFF,TGCGCCAGCAGCCAAGATGCGGGCAGGGCTGGTGAAAAACTGTTTTTT
-,once,TRBJ2-7,TRBV27,CASSFSRGSYEQYF,TGTGCCAGCAGTTTTAGTCGGGGGTCCTACGAGCAGTACTTC
TRBD2,-,TRBJ2-7,TRBV7-2,CASSLVGLAVTSYEQYF,TGTGCCAGCAGCTTAGTCGGACTAGCGGTGACCTCCTACGAGCAGTACTTC
-,-,TRBJ2-5,TRBV9,CASSVGTSDTLQETQYF,TGTGCCAGCAGCGTAGGGACCTCGGACACCCTACAAGAGACCCAGTACTTC
-,-,TRBJ2-1,TRBV9,CASNLAGRNEQFF,TGTGCCAGCAACTTAGCCGGGCGGAATGAGCAGTTCTTC
TRBD2,-,TRBJ2-1,TRBV5-1,CASILLAGSYNEQFF,TGCGCCAGCATCCTTCTAGCGGGAAGCTACAATGAGCAGTTCTTC
TRBD2,-,TRBJ2-5,TRBV11-2,CASSLSRTSGSGYQETQYF,TGTGCCAGCAGCCTTAGTCGGACTAGCGGGAGCGGGTACCAAGAGACCCAGTACTTC
-,-,TRBJ2-2,TRBV5-4,CASSVVSAGFTGELFF,TGTGCCAGCAGCGTTGTATCCGCAGGGTTTACCGGGGAGCTGTTTTTT
-,-,TRBJ1-3,TRBV25-1,CASSGTVAGGNTIYF,TGTGCCAGCAGTGGGACAGTGGCGGGAGGAAACACCATATATTTT
TRBD1,-,TRBJ1-1,TRBV2,CASNDRGRAFF,TGTGCCAGCAATGACAGGGGTCGAGCTTTCTTT
TRBD1,-,TRBJ2-1,TRBV2,CASRARQGGYNEQFF,TGTGCCAGCAGGGCCCGACAGGGGGGTTACAATGAGCAGTTCTTC
-,-,TRBJ2-1,TRBV7-8,CASSLGGARVNEQFF,TGTGCCAGCAGCTTAGGGGGGGCTCGGGTCAATGAGCAGTTCTTC
TRBD1,once,TRBJ1-5,TRBV2,CASRTRQGATGGNQPQHF,TGTGCCAGCAGGACCCGACAGGGGGCGACGGGAGGCAATCAGCCCCAGCATTTT
-,-,TRBJ1-5,TRBV19,CASAQGHRPQHF,TGTGCCAGTGCACAGGGCCACAGGCCCCAGCATTTT
-,once,TRBJ1-2,TRBV28,CASSPWMAYGYTF,TGTGCCAGCAGTCCCTGGATGGCCTATGGCTACACCTTC
TRBD1,-,TRBJ1-5,TRBV7-2,CASSLQGADQPQHF,TGTGCCAGCAGCTTACAGGGGGCGGATCAGCCCCAGCATTTT
-,-,TRBJ1-5,TRBV5-8,CASTPTGGNQPQHF,TGTGCCAGCACCCCGACAGGCGGCAATCAGCCCCAGCATTTT